These T cell receptor beta chains were read from a single sample in a study of early stage breast cancer tumors. TCRdb's table, derived via immunoSEQ multiplex PCR, lists solely in-frame clones and lacks some. The table shows 11,000 to 15,000 clones, with 70% to 85% occurring only once. The specimen sequenced was normal breast tissue next to the tumor. All receptors come from a person aged 30 to 39 with breast cancer. Both conserved end residues are part of each CDR3. Fields, in order: J gene, V gene, CDR3 protein.

j_call: TRBJ2-2
v_call: TRBV5-1
cdr3_aa: CASSRTGDTGELFF

j_call: TRBJ1-2
v_call: TRBV5-5
cdr3_aa: CASSLAMGGNYGYTF

j_call: TRBJ2-2
v_call: TRBV2
cdr3_aa: CASSEQGASGTGELFF

j_call: TRBJ2-7
v_call: TRBV4-1
cdr3_aa: CASSLHALGLAGNEQYF

j_call: TRBJ2-7
v_call: TRBV10-3
cdr3_aa: CATCLSRENEQYF

j_call: TRBJ2-3
v_call: TRBV6-4
cdr3_aa: CASSQGAGSSTDTQYF

j_call: TRBJ2-3
v_call: TRBV29-1
cdr3_aa: CSGALQGITDTQYF

j_call: TRBJ2-7
v_call: TRBV6-5
cdr3_aa: CASSYAPTGKHEQYF

j_call: TRBJ2-5
v_call: TRBV27
cdr3_aa: CASSWTDPNHLQETQYF

j_call: TRBJ2-2
v_call: TRBV7-9
cdr3_aa: CASSLGTSGTGELFF

j_call: TRBJ2-5
v_call: TRBV9
cdr3_aa: CASSIPAGGGSLETQYF

j_call: TRBJ2-1
v_call: TRBV27
cdr3_aa: CASRATGTSGRGEQFF

j_call: TRBJ2-7
v_call: TRBV7-2
cdr3_aa: CASSLFQGSDEQYF

j_call: TRBJ1-2
v_call: TRBV29-1
cdr3_aa: CSTKARDRGNYGYTF

j_call: TRBJ2-1
v_call: TRBV7-6
cdr3_aa: CASSPLPGLGAVEQFF

j_call: TRBJ2-7
v_call: TRBV27
cdr3_aa: CASSFRLAANLNYEQYF

j_call: TRBJ2-3
v_call: TRBV7-9
cdr3_aa: CASSQGLAGTDTQYF

j_call: TRBJ2-2
v_call: TRBV7-2
cdr3_aa: CASSNSNTGELFF

j_call: TRBJ2-2
v_call: TRBV6-6
cdr3_aa: CASTNGNFRGTGELFF

j_call: TRBJ1-2
v_call: TRBV27
cdr3_aa: CASSWTPTNYGYTF

j_call: TRBJ2-7
v_call: TRBV5-1
cdr3_aa: CASSLDRAPAEQYF

j_call: TRBJ2-7
v_call: TRBV19
cdr3_aa: CASSMSRDTYEQYF

j_call: TRBJ1-1
v_call: TRBV19
cdr3_aa: CASSSPRWVQGAEAFF

j_call: TRBJ2-7
v_call: TRBV6-5
cdr3_aa: CASRTLAASSYEQYF

j_call: TRBJ1-1
v_call: TRBV27
cdr3_aa: CASSRQVGNTEAFF

j_call: TRBJ2-7
v_call: TRBV21-1
cdr3_aa: CASSKRGSMHEQYF

j_call: TRBJ2-4
v_call: TRBV7-8
cdr3_aa: CASSGPPGVIRNIQYF

j_call: TRBJ1-4
v_call: TRBV2
cdr3_aa: CASRESRDRGTNEKLFF

j_call: TRBJ2-2
v_call: TRBV7-2
cdr3_aa: CASSLELDTGELFF

j_call: TRBJ2-7
v_call: TRBV14
cdr3_aa: CASSVQGTLYEQYF

j_call: TRBJ2-3
v_call: TRBV5-1
cdr3_aa: CASSTRLAGTSTDTQYF

j_call: TRBJ1-2
v_call: TRBV7-2
cdr3_aa: CASSFGQALNYGYTF

j_call: TRBJ2-3
v_call: TRBV27
cdr3_aa: CASSLASGRTTDTQYF

j_call: TRBJ1-1
v_call: TRBV25-1
cdr3_aa: CASSDGRGIGTEAFF

j_call: TRBJ2-5
v_call: TRBV5-1
cdr3_aa: CASSLGADFPETQYF

j_call: TRBJ2-7
v_call: TRBV6-9
cdr3_aa: CASSYVDRGRLEQYF

j_call: TRBJ2-3
v_call: TRBV5-4
cdr3_aa: CASSSPGLAGKTSTDTQYF

j_call: TRBJ2-7
v_call: TRBV7-3
cdr3_aa: CASSPGVFF

j_call: TRBJ2-1
v_call: TRBV11-3
cdr3_aa: CASSSNYNEQFF

j_call: TRBJ2-7
v_call: TRBV11-2
cdr3_aa: CASSLDGLAVYEQYF

j_call: TRBJ1-5
v_call: TRBV19
cdr3_aa: CASSIRTGLRDNQPQHF

j_call: TRBJ2-2
v_call: TRBV4-1
cdr3_aa: CASSQGGWEERTGELFF

j_call: TRBJ2-7
v_call: TRBV9
cdr3_aa: CASSANYEQYF

j_call: TRBJ2-7
v_call: TRBV5-8
cdr3_aa: CASSLGLASYEQYF

j_call: TRBJ2-1
v_call: TRBV5-4
cdr3_aa: CASSDPRYGRANWYNEQFF